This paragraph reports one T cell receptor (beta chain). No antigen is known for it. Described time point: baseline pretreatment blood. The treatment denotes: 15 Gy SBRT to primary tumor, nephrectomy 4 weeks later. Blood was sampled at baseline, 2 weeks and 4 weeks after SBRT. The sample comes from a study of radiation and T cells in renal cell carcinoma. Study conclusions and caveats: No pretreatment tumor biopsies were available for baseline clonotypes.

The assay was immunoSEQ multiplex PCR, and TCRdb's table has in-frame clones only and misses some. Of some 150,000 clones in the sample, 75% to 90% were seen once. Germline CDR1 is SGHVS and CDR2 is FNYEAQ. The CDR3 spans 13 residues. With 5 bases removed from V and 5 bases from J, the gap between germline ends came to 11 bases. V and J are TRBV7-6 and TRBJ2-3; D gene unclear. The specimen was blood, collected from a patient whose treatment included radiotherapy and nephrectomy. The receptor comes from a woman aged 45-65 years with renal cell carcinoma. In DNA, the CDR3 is TGTGCCAGCAGCGCATTGGCGGTAGATACGCAGTATTTT. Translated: CASSALAVDTQYF.